The clone carrying this TCR beta chain was seen more than once but under ten times. Its antigen is still unknown. The entry originates in a study of T cell repertoires in cytomegalovirus infection. Study information: Newly reported HLA-C-restricted and thoroughly characterized HLA-B-restricted CMV epitopes were employed. Matching HLA type and CMV infection were both indicated by public TCR beta signatures. The study, taken as a whole, reports: In two of eight donors, the top clonotype was HLA-C-restricted CMV-specific.

CDR1 DFQATT and CDR2 SNEGSKA come from the germline V gene (reference sequence). There are 15 residues in the CDR3. With 1 base removed from V and 9 bases from J, the gap between germline ends came to 18 bases. Using its own MiXCR run on the reads, TCRdb lists one record per CDR3 protein. The sample gives around 570,000 distinct CDR3 sequences, approximately 40% of which show up once; 40% to 60% is in the top ten. Specimen: cultured PBMCs, collected from culture after CMV antigen stimulation. J is TRBJ1-4 and V is TRBV20-1; tentative D call: TRBD1 (5 bases). The origin of this receptor is a human donor in good health (CMV status not recorded). Some clones in this sample may be carry-over from other donors' samples. The CDR3 region is CSARVTQGAVKKLFF. CDR3 in DNA: TGCAGTGCTAGAGTAACTCAAGGGGCGGTTAAAAAACTGTTTTTT.